This is a list of T cell receptor beta chains from one sample in a study of T and B cells in COVID-19 patients. TCRdb reprocessed the multiplex PCR reads with MiXCR, giving one entry per CDR3 protein. The repertoire holds about 5,000 distinct CDR3 sequences, roughly a fifth seen once, with over 10% in the top ten. Material for sequencing was blood. Receptors were obtained from a human donor with active COVID-19. CDR3s include the opening cysteine and the closing phenylalanine or tryptophan. D genes are given only for firm matches. Size is stated for part of the rows, as once, few or many counts, or as a class when the clone is expanded.

V gene	D gene	J gene	clone size	CDR3 protein	CDR3 DNA
TRBV7-9	NA	TRBJ1-4	few	CASRPRDTSNEKLFF	TGTGCCAGCAGGCCGAGGGACACCTCTAATGAAAAACTGTTTTTT
TRBV6-5	NA	TRBJ2-5	medium-sized	CASSPPVSGPTGETQYF	TGTGCCAGCAGTCCTCCAGTGTCGGGGCCGACGGGGGAGACCCAGTACTTC
TRBV11-1	NA	TRBJ2-7	NA	CASTPNYEQYF	TGTGCCAGCACCCCCAATTACGAGCAGTACTTC
TRBV6-1	NA	TRBJ1-1	NA	CASSEGWQGRGFEAFF	TGTGCCAGCAGTGAAGGGTGGCAGGGTCGCGGCTTCGAAGCTTTCTTT
TRBV20-1	TRBD2	TRBJ2-3	NA	CSARGIAGGLDTQYF	TGCAGTGCCCGGGGCATAGCGGGAGGGCTGGATACGCAGTATTTT
TRBV10-3	TRBD1	TRBJ2-1	medium-sized	CAISAGQGAGNEQFF	TGTGCCATCAGTGCGGGGCAGGGGGCCGGGAATGAGCAGTTCTTC
TRBV27	NA	TRBJ2-7	NA	CASSFRARTSYEQYF	TGTGCCAGCAGTTTTCGGGCCCGGACCTCCTACGAGCAGTACTTC
TRBV29-1	TRBD1	TRBJ2-1	NA	CSASPGQGISEQFF	TGCAGCGCTAGCCCGGGACAGGGGATAAGTGAGCAGTTCTTC
TRBV5-1	NA	TRBJ1-2	medium-sized	CASSLEGFNYGYTF	TGCGCCAGCAGCTTGGAAGGGTTCAACTATGGCTACACCTTC
TRBV6-2/TRBV6-3	NA	TRBJ1-4	many	CASSSPLLGNEKLFF	TGTGCCAGCAGCTCTCCCCTCCTTGGAAATGAAAAACTGTTTTTT
TRBV7-9	NA	TRBJ2-2	NA	CASSLEANTGELFF	TGTGCCAGCAGCTTAGAAGCGAACACCGGGGAGCTGTTTTTT
TRBV5-6	NA	TRBJ2-1	medium-sized	CATLGQFF	TGTGCCACCCTTGGGCAGTTCTTC
TRBV10-3	TRBD1	TRBJ2-1	NA	CAISAGQGVDNEQFF	TGTGCCATCAGTGCGGGGCAGGGGGTCGACAATGAGCAGTTCTTC
TRBV6-5	NA	TRBJ1-1	medium-sized	CASRRGEGTNTEAFF	TGTGCCAGCAGGAGGGGAGAGGGAACGAACACTGAAGCTTTCTTT
TRBV5-1	TRBD2	TRBJ2-1	few	CASSLVETSGSYNEQFF	TGCGCCAGCAGCTTGGTAGAGACTAGCGGCTCCTACAATGAGCAGTTCTTC
TRBV10-3	NA	TRBJ1-1	NA	CAISGGTPPEAFF	TGTGCCATCAGTGGGGGGACACCACCTGAAGCTTTCTTT
TRBV30	NA	TRBJ1-4	medium-sized	CASTQETNEKLFF	TGTGCCTCGACACAGGAGACTAATGAAAAACTGTTTTTT
TRBV6-5	TRBD2	TRBJ2-1	NA	CASSVTSGRASIEQFF	TGTGCCAGCAGTGTTACTAGCGGGAGGGCCAGTATTGAGCAGTTCTTC
TRBV6-5	TRBD1	TRBJ1-5	medium-sized	CASSFGQGSQPQHF	TGTGCCAGCAGTTTCGGACAGGGGTCTCAGCCCCAGCATTTT
TRBV12-3/TRBV12-4	TRBD2	TRBJ2-5	medium-sized	CASSLTSGRGLETQYF	TGTGCCAGCAGTCTGACTAGCGGGAGGGGGCTAGAGACCCAGTACTTC
TRBV29-1	TRBD2	TRBJ2-1	few	CSVVWTSGNEQFF	TGCAGCGTTGTTTGGACTAGCGGTAATGAGCAGTTCTTC
TRBV5-1	NA	TRBJ2-2	NA	CASSFRGPNTGELFF	TGCGCCAGCAGCTTCCGGGGTCCGAACACCGGGGAGCTGTTTTTT
TRBV5-4	NA	TRBJ1-6	NA	CASSLANGRAGANSPLHF	TGTGCCAGCAGCTTGGCCAACGGGAGGGCTGGGGCTAATTCACCCCTCCACTTT
TRBV28	NA	TRBJ2-5	NA	CASSYYHQETQYF	TGTGCCAGCAGTTACTACCACCAAGAGACCCAGTACTTC
TRBV18	NA	TRBJ1-2	medium-sized	CASSPGISYGYTF	TGTGCCAGCTCACCAGGGATCTCCTATGGCTACACCTTC
TRBV6-2/TRBV6-3	TRBD2	TRBJ2-1	NA	CASSYWTSGSTLSYNEQFF	TGTGCCAGCAGTTACTGGACTAGCGGGAGTACCCTTTCCTACAATGAGCAGTTCTTC
TRBV7-5	NA	TRBJ2-1	NA	CISVPAAPRTGGQFF	NA
TRBV11-1	TRBD1	TRBJ2-3	NA	CASSLDPPGQMGTDTQYF	TGTGCCAGCAGCCTAGACCCCCCGGGACAGATGGGCACAGATACGCAGTATTTT
TRBV7-9	NA	TRBJ2-7	NA	CASSLWGAEEYF	TGTGCCAGCAGCTTATGGGGAGCCGAGGAGTACTTC
TRBV5-1	NA	TRBJ1-4	few	CASSLVLGNEKLFF	TGCGCCAGCAGCTTGGTTCTCGGTAATGAAAAACTGTTTTTT
TRBV29-1	NA	TRBJ2-7	medium-sized	CSVAKGSSYEQYF	TGCAGCGTTGCGAAGGGTAGCTCCTACGAGCAGTACTTC
TRBV6-5	TRBD2	TRBJ2-7	medium-sized	CASQPFSGNTYEQYF	TGTGCCAGCCAGCCCTTTAGCGGGAATACCTACGAGCAGTACTTC
TRBV7-2	NA	TRBJ1-4	NA	CASSLDRGEGWANEKLFF	TGTGCCAGCAGCTTAGATAGGGGGGAGGGTTGGGCTAATGAAAAACTGTTTTTT
TRBV30	NA	TRBJ1-2	medium-sized	CAGRGAFGGYTF	TGTGCCGGGCGGGGCGCTTTTGGCGGCTACACCTTC
TRBV4-3	NA	TRBJ2-3	NA	CASSQGIVGTSTDTQYF	TGCGCCAGCAGCCAAGGAATTGTTGGGACTTCTACAGATACGCAGTATTTT
TRBV6-2/TRBV6-3	NA	TRBJ2-1	medium-sized	CASKPPTRRGQYNEQFF	TGTGCCAGCAAACCCCCCACAAGGAGGGGGCAATACAATGAGCAGTTCTTC
TRBV19	TRBD2	TRBJ2-7	NA	CASSRTSGRYEQYF	TGTGCCAGTAGTAGGACTAGCGGGAGATATGAGCAGTACTTC
TRBV6-2/TRBV6-3	NA	TRBJ1-6	many	CASSLRSGGNSPLHF	TGTGCCAGCAGCCTCCGGTCAGGAGGAAATTCACCCCTCCACTTT
TRBV19	NA	TRBJ2-3	hyperexpanded	CASSVRLSRYTDTQYF	TGTGCCAGTAGTGTCCGCCTTAGCAGATACACAGATACGCAGTATTTT
TRBV6-5	NA	TRBJ1-2	few	CASSATSNYGYTF	TGTGCCAGCAGTGCGACAAGTAACTATGGCTACACCTTC
TRBV7-9	NA	TRBJ1-2	NA	CASSPSPNGYTF	TGTGCCAGCAGCCCTAGCCCGAATGGCTACACCTTC
TRBV4-1	TRBD2	TRBJ2-5	few	CASSPGLAGETQYF	TGCGCCAGCAGCCCAGGGCTAGCGGGAGAGACCCAGTACTTC
TRBV6-5	TRBD2	TRBJ2-5	NA	CASRPSGRGLETQYF	TGTGCCAGCAGACCCAGCGGGAGGGGGCTAGAGACCCAGTACTTC
TRBV7-2	NA	TRBJ1-5	NA	CASSPDSNSNQPQHF	TGTGCCAGCAGCCCAGACAGTAATAGCAATCAGCCCCAGCATTTT
TRBV6-2/TRBV6-3	NA	TRBJ1-1	NA	CASSALDTKAFF	TGTGCCAGCAGTGCACTGGACACGAAAGCTTTCTTT
TRBV20-1	NA	TRBJ2-7	NA	CSALLPSQTQYF	TGCAGTGCCCTACTCCCTTCACAGACGCAGTACTTC
TRBV6-1	NA	TRBJ2-4	many	CATHEGYKNIQYF	TGTGCCACCCATGAGGGGTACAAAAACATTCAGTACTTC
TRBV20-1	TRBD2	TRBJ2-7	few	CSARSGTSGTIYEQYF	TGCAGTGCTAGATCCGGGACTAGCGGGACCATCTACGAGCAGTACTTC
TRBV27	NA	TRBJ2-2	medium-sized	CASRGITANTGELFF	TGTGCCAGCAGGGGGATTACCGCGAACACCGGGGAGCTGTTTTTT
TRBV29-1	NA	TRBJ1-1	medium-sized	CSVVDVGTEAFF	TGCAGCGTTGTAGACGTCGGCACTGAAGCTTTCTTT
TRBV27	TRBD1	TRBJ2-5	medium-sized	CASSSGTGGAETQYF	TGTGCCAGCAGTTCTGGGACAGGGGGCGCGGAGACCCAGTACTTC
TRBV29-1	NA	TRBJ2-7	large	CSVEVPGTVSYEQYF	TGCAGCGTTGAAGTCCCCGGGACGGTCTCCTACGAGCAGTACTTC
TRBV6-5	NA	TRBJ2-3	medium-sized	CASSYSPAGTGDTQYF	TGTGCCAGCAGTTACTCCCCTGCCGGGACGGGGGATACGCAGTATTTT
TRBV7-6	NA	TRBJ1-1	once	CASSPQQGFTEAFF	TGTGCCAGCAGCCCCCAACAGGGTTTTACTGAAGCTTTCTTT
TRBV6-5	TRBD1	TRBJ1-1	few	CASRRLDRTALNTEAFF	TGTGCCAGCAGACGACTGGACAGGACAGCTCTGAACACTGAAGCTTTCTTT
TRBV28	NA	TRBJ1-2	NA	CASRFPWGAVAYGYTF	TGTGCCAGCAGATTCCCCTGGGGGGCGGTGGCGTATGGCTACACCTTC
TRBV5-1	NA	TRBJ2-7	NA	CASSLGLTYEQYF	TGCGCCAGCAGCTTGGGCCTAACCTACGAGCAGTACTTC